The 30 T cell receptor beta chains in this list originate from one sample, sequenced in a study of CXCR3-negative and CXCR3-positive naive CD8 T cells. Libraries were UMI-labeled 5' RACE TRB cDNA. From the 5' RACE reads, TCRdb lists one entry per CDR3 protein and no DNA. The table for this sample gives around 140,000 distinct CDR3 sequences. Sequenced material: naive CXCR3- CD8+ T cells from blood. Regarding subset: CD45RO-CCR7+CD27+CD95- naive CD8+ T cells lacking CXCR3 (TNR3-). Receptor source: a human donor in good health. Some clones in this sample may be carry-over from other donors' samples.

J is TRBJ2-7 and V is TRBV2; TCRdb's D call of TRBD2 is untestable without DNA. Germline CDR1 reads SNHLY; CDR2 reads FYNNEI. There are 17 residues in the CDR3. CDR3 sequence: CASSGTSGYTSPYEQYF.

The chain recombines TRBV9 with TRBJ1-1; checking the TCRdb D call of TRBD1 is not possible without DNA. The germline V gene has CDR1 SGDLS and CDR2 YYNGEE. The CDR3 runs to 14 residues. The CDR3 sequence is CASSPGGLNTEAFF. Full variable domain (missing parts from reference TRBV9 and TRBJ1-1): DSGVTQTPKHLITATGQRVTLRCSPRSGDLSVYWYQQSLDQGLQFLIQYYNGEERAKGNILERFSAQQFPDLHSELNLSSLELGDSALYFCASSPGGLNTEAFFGQGTRLTVV.

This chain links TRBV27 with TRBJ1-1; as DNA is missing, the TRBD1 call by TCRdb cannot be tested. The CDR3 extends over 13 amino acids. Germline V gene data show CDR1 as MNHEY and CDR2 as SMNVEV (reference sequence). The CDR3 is CASSWGQYAEAFF.

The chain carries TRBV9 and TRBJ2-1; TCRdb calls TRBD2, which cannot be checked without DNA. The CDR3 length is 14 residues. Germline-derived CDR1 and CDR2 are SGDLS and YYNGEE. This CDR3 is CASSESSGSGEQFF.

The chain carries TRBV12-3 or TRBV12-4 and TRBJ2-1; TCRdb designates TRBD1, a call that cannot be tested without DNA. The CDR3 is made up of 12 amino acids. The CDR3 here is CASTRGYNEQFF.

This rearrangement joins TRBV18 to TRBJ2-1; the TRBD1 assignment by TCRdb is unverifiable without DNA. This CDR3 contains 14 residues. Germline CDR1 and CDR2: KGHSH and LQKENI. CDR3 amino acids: CASSPSDRVVEQFF. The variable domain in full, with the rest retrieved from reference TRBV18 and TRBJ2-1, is NAGVMQNPRHLVRRRGQEARLRCSPMKGHSHVYWYRQLPEEGLKFMVYLQKENIIDESGMPKERFSAEFPKEGPSILRIQQVVRGDSAAYFCASSPSDRVVEQFFGPGTRLTVL.

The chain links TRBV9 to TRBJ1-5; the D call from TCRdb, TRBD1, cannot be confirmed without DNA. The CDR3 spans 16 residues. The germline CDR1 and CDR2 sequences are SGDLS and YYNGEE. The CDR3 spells CASSVGARGHNQPQHF.

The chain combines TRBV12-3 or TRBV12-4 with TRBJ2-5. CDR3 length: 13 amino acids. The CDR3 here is CASSFWQEETQYF.

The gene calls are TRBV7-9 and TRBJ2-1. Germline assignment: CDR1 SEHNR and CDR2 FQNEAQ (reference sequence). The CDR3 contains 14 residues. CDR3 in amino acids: CASSWVAVNNEQFF. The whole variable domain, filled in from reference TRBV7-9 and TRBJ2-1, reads DTGVSQNPRHKITKRGQNVTFRCDPISEHNRLYWYRQTLGQGPEFLTYFQNEAQLEKSRLLSDRFSAERPKGSFSTLEIQRTEQGDSAMYLCASSWVAVNNEQFFGPGTRLTVL.

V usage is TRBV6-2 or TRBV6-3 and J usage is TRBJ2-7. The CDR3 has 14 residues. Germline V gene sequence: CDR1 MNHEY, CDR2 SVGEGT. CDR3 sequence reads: CASSYGRGPYEQYF.

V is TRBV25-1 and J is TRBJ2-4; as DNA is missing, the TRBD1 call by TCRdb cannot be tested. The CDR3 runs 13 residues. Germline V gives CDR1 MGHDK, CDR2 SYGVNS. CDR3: CASSGKGEDIQYF.

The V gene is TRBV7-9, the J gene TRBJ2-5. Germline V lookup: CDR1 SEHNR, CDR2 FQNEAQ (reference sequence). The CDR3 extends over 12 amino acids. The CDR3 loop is CASSGYQETQYF.

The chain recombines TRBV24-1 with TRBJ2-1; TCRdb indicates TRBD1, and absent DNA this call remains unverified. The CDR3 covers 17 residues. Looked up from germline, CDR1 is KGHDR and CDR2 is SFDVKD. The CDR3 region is CATSERSPGQGANEQFF.

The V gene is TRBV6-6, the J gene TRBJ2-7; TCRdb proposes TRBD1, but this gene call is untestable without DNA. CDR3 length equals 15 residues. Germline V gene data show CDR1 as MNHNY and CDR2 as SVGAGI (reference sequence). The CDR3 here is CASSGQDRGPYEQYF.

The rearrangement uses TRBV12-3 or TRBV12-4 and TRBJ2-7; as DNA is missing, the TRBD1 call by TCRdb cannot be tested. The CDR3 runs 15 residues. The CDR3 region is CASSPRGQGYPEQYF.

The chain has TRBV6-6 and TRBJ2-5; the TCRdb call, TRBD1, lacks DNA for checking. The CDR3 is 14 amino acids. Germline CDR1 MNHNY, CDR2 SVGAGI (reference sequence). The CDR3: CASSYSGQGVTQYF.

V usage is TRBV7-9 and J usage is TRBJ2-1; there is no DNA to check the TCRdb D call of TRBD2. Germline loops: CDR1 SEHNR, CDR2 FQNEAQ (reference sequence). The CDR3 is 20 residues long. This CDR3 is CASSSPGLAPAPSSYNEQFF.

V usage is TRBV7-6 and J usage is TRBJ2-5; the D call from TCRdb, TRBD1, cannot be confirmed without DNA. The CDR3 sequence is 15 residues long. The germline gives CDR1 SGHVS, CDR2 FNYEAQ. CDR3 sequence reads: CASSLWDQLGETQYF.

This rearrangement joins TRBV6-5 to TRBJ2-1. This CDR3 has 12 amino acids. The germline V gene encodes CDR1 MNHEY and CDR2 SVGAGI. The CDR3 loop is CASSPSGDEQFF.

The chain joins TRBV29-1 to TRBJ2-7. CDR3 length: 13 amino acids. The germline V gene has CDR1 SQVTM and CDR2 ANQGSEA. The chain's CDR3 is CSVVVASAYEQYF.

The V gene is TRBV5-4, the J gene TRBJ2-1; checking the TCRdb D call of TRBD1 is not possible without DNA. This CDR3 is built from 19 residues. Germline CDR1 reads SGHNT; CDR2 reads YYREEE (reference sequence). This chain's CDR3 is CASSLAGFKTGGHYNEQFF.

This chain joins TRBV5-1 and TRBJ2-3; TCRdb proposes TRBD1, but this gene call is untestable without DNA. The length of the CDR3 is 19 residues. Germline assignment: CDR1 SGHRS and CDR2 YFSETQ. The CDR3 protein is CASSPSERGVPPGGDTQYF. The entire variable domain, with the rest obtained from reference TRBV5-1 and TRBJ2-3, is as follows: KAGVTQTPRYLIKTRGQQVTLSCSPISGHRSVSWYQQTPGQGLQFLFEYFSETQRNKGNFPGRFSGRQFSNSRSEMNVSTLELGDSALYLCASSPSERGVPPGGDTQYFGPGTRLTVL.

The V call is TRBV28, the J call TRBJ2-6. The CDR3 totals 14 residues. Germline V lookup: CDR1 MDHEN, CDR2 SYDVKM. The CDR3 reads CASSLISGANVLTF.

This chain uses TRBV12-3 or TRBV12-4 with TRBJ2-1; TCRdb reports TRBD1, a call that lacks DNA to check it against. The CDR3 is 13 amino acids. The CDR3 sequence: CASREGGYNEQFF.

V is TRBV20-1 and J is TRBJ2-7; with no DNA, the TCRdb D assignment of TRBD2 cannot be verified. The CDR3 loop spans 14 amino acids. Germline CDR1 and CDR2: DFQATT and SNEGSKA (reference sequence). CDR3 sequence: CSVRNSGGTYEQYF.

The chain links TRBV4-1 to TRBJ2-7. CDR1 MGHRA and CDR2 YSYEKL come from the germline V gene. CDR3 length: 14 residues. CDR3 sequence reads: CASSQDLLSYEQYF.

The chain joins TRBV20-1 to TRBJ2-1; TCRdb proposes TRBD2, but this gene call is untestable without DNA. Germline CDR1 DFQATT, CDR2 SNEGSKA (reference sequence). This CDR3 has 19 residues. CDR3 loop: CSVPPRFVSEETSYNEQFF.

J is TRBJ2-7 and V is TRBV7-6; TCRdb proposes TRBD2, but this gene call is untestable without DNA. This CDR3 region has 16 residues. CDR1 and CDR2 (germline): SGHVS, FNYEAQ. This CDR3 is CASSLPSGSSPYEQYF.

The CDR3 sequence: CASSPRELRGDEQYF. The chain couples TRBV2 to TRBJ2-7; TCRdb's D call, TRBD2, is unchecked because there is no DNA. The CDR3 sequence is 15 residues long. Germline CDR1 and CDR2: SNHLY and FYNNEI.

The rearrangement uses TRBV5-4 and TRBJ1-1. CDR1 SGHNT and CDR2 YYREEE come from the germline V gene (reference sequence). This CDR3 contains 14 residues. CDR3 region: CASSLDSGNTEAFF.